This note documents a single TCR beta chain sequence. The target antigen is unknown. The CDR3 covers 19 residues. V shed 5 bases, J shed 4 bases, and the junction held 21 bases outside the gene matches. CDR1 is SGHAT, CDR2 FQNNGV, per germline. These data come from a study of cytomegalovirus exposure and HLA in healthy donors. Overall study: From HLA-typed donors, an early data release held some 91 million unique TCRs.

Amplification used 60 Vbeta primers and 13 Jbeta primers. Clones were read by immunoSEQ multiplex PCR, and TCRdb kept only the in-frame ones, dropping some. This sample has 150,000 or so clones, with around 79% found just once. Study-level results: Cytomegalovirus status was reportedly diagnosed by the classifier with high sensitivity and specificity. In the analysis, some V segments, TRBV6-2 and TRBV6-3 included, were excluded as indistinguishable. In vitro assays verified that three CMV-associated chains recognized CMV antigens specifically.

The chain links TRBV11-2 to TRBJ2-7, with TRBD1 matching over 9 bases. The receptor was derived from a man aged 35-49 years in good health and CMV-seropositive. Material: PBMCs. The CDR3 here is CASSPGPGSGTGTAYEQYF. The CDR3, as DNA: TGTGCCAGCAGCCCCGGGCCCGGTTCCGGGACAGGGACTGCATACGAGCAGTACTTC.